This TCR beta chain was captured by sequencing in a study of beta chain features in type 1 diabetes. The table lists this clone with a few counts. Antigen specificity is unknown. Via the markers CD45RO/CCR7/CD25/CD127/CD95/CD27, stem cell-like memory, regulatory, central memory and naive CD4+ cells were sorted. The whole isolated RNA underwent reverse transcription, so sequencing captured expressed TCRB transcripts. The table came from immunoSEQ multiplex PCR; TCRdb's copy has only in-frame clones and leaves some out. The sample carries about 110,000 clones, about two fifths recorded once. The V and J ends lost 2 bases and 0 bases, in that order; junction bases with no gene match: 7. There are 16 residues in the CDR3. The germline CDR1 and CDR2 sequences are SGHRS and YFSETQ. General study results and limits: Sampled from patients, naive, central memory and Treg TCRB repertoires appeared more similar than those sampled from healthy donors.

Sequencing was carried out using stem cell memory CD4+ T cells from blood. The V call is TRBV5-1, the J call TRBJ1-1, with 7 bases aligning to TRBD1. This clonotype originated in a woman between 18 and 29 years old in good health. CDR3 protein: CASSFGTVLMNTEAFF. The CDR3 DNA sequence: TGCGCCAGCAGCTTCGGGACAGTGCTCATGAACACTGAAGCTTTCTTT.